The T cell receptor (beta chain) under discussion was sequenced for a study of shared clonotypes between healthy human individuals. General study findings and limits: Blood alone was sampled, and tissue repertoires likely differ.

All donors were healthy HIV-negative adults lacking recent acute infections or vaccinations. The CDR3 is 15 amino acids. Trimming removed 6 bases from V and 4 bases from J; junction bases left unmatched: 10. Per the germline V gene, CDR1 is MNHNS and CDR2 is SASEGT. An even split of each subset's genomic DNA across several immunoSEQ plates was performed. Amplification in unsorted PBMC replicate PCRs started from around 300 ng DNA, which equals 30,000 to 35,000 T cell genomes. Libraries were prepared by immunoSEQ multiplex PCR; TCRdb keeps only in-frame clonotypes and omits some of them. The data hold some 470,000 clones, with 76% observed a single time. Notes on this clone: Its antigen is undetermined.

The chain combines TRBV6-1 with TRBJ2-7; 9 bases agree with TRBD2. Sequencing was carried out using PBMCs. The TCR originated in a woman aged 40 to 50 in good health. Some clones in this sample may be carry-over from other donors' samples. The CDR3 is CASRAGDSGSYEQYF. CDR3 nucleotides: TGTGCCAGCAGGGCGGGGGATAGCGGGAGTTACGAGCAGTACTTC.